This entry lists 18 T cell receptor beta chains sequenced from one sample in a study of metastatic and nonmetastatic thyroid tumors. TCRdb re-called clones from the PCR reads using MiXCR. The data contain tens of thousands of clones, 20% to 25% of them singletons. Not a single patient had been given any form of treatment at any point before undergoing thyroid surgery. Sequenced input: tumor tissue. Receptors were obtained from a female donor with papillary thyroid cancer or a benign thyroid nodule (not recorded which). Some clones in this sample may be carry-over from other donors' samples.

In regard to this clone: One junction end does not reproduce the germline sequence, and a read error may be involved. For the CDR3, the DNA is TGTGCTAGCAGCGCGGACAGGGCCACTGAAGCTTTCTTT. Translating it yields CASSADRATEAFF. The genes are TRBV7-7 and TRBJ1-1; the match to TRBD1 covers 8 bases. In germline, CDR1 is SSHAT, CDR2 FNYEAQ (reference sequence). CDR3 size: 13 residues. Full variable domain (missing parts from reference TRBV7-7 and TRBJ1-1): GAGVSQSPRYKVTKRGQDVTLRCDPISSHATLYWYQQALGQGPEFLTYFNYEAQPDKSGLPSDRFSAERPEGSISTLTIQRTEQRDSAMYRCASSADRATEAFFGQGTRLTVV.

Many counts were recorded for this clone. V usage is TRBV2 and J usage is TRBJ1-4; no clear D. The length of the CDR3 is 14 residues. Germline lookup yields CDR1 SNHLY and CDR2 FYNNEI. Trimming cost V 7 bases and J 0 bases, with 9 bases left between them. This CDR3 is CASTSGATNEKLFF. The CDR3 coding sequence is TGTGCCAGCACATCTGGTGCAACTAATGAAAAACTGTTTTTT.

This rearrangement joins TRBV15 to TRBJ2-1; 10 bases fit TRBD2. Germline CDR1 is LNHNV and CDR2 is YYDKDF (reference sequence). V lost 2 bases and J lost 9; bases outside the gene matches: 7. The CDR3 length is 15 residues. CDR3 sequence reads: CATSRKTSGTGEQFF. The CDR3 DNA reads TGTGCCACCAGCAGAAAAACTAGCGGGACGGGTGAGCAGTTCTTC.

This clone was counted many times. Here the CDR3 reads CASSVADSSSYEQYF. DNA for the CDR3: TGTGCCAGCAGCGTGGCTGACAGTAGCTCCTACGAGCAGTACTTC. This sequence joins TRBV9 and TRBJ2-7; tentatively, D is TRBD1 (5 bases). The CDR3 consists of 15 residues. The germline V and J ends were trimmed by 2 bases and 0 bases, with 12 bases remaining between them. The germline CDR1 and CDR2 sequences are SGDLS and YYNGEE.

This clone came up a few times. For the CDR3, the DNA is TGTGCCAGCAGCCAAGGGACAGGGGAATACAATTCACCCCTCCACTTT. Translating gives CASSQGTGEYNSPLHF. The rearrangement uses TRBV4-2 and TRBJ1-6; 9 nucleotides line up with TRBD1. After removal of 1 base from V and 7 bases from J, the junction contained 5 bases not matched to a gene. The CDR3 covers 16 residues. Germline CDR1 is LGHNA and CDR2 is YNFKEQ.

As regards this clone: This could be a read error, since a much larger clone is one nucleotide away. The genes are TRBV20-1 and TRBJ2-5, with 11 bases lining up with TRBD2. Germline assignment: CDR1 DFQATT and CDR2 SNEGSKA (reference sequence). The length of the CDR3 is 14 residues. V dropped 3 bases and J dropped 8; count of bases not matched to a gene: 8. CDR3 coding DNA: TGCAGTGCTAGTTACGGGACTAGCGGAGATACCCAGTACTTC. It yields the protein CSASYGTSGDTQYF.

This clone showed up many times. This chain connects TRBV6-5 to TRBJ2-3; 7 nucleotides align to TRBD2. CDR1 and CDR2 from the germline V gene are MNHEY and SVGAGI. J gave up 0 bases and V 7 bases, and 13 bases lay outside the gene matches. The CDR3 is made up of 17 amino acids. This CDR3 reads CASTPYQREPSTDTQYF. Written as DNA, the CDR3 is TGTGCCAGCACCCCCTACCAGCGGGAACCTAGCACAGATACGCAGTATTTT.

The chain is built from TRBV6-1 and TRBJ2-7; D is possibly TRBD1 or TRBD2 (7 bases each). The CDR3 runs 13 residues. In germline, CDR1 is MNHNS, CDR2 SASEGT. Trimming removed 8 bases from V and 9 bases from J, with 20 bases in between. The CDR3 sequence is CASQGGEQGPQYF. CDR3 in DNA: TGTGCCAGCCAGGGGGGGGAACAGGGACCGCAGTACTTC.

This clone was counted between two and nine times. Its ends do not fully match the called genes, so a read error is possible. The V gene is TRBV6-1, the J gene TRBJ2-1, with unresolved D. CDR1 and CDR2 (germline): MNHNS, SASEGT. CDR3 length: 15 amino acids. The CDR3 sequence: CASIEGMVGFNEQFF. The CDR3 region has the DNA TGTGCCAGCATTGAAGGAATGGTTGGTTTCAATGAGCAGTTCTTC.

This clone occurred a few times. The J gene is TRBJ1-5, the V gene TRBV6-1, with 7 bases identical to TRBD1. Germline-derived CDR1 and CDR2 are MNHNS and SASEGT. V shed 7 bases and J 7 bases; nucleotides not matched to a gene: 7. This CDR3 has 13 residues. DNA for the CDR3: TGTGCCAGCACGGACAGGACTTGGCAGCCCCAGCATTTT. Encoded protein: CASTDRTWQPQHF.

By sample fraction, this clone is medium-sized (0.01 to 0.1%). V is TRBV5-1 and J is TRBJ1-2; D is uncertain. Looked up from germline, CDR1 is SGHRS and CDR2 is YFSETQ. The CDR3 is 14 residues long. V shed 4 bases and J shed 3 bases, with 13 bases lying between them. The CDR3 coding sequence is TGCGCCAGCAGCCATCCTGGGCTGGACTATGGCTACACCTTC. It specifies CASSHPGLDYGYTF.

J is TRBJ2-7 and V is TRBV2; TRBD1 agrees at 8 bases. The germline CDR1 and CDR2 sequences are SNHLY and FYNNEI. The CDR3 sequence is 14 residues long. J gave up 6 bases and V 8 bases, and 12 bases lay outside the gene matches. CDR3 loop: CASLSGGAMGEQYF. In DNA form, the CDR3 reads TGTGCCAGCCTTTCAGGGGGCGCAATGGGCGAGCAGTACTTC.

This clone was picked up a small number of times. The chain employs TRBV6-1 and TRBJ2-2; the D is unclear. V was clipped by 5 bases and J by 7 bases, with 8 bases between them. The V gene's germline CDR1 is MNHNS and CDR2 SASEGT. The CDR3 extends over 12 amino acids. CDR3 sequence: CASSTARGELFF. CDR3 coding DNA: TGTGCCAGCAGTACCGCCCGCGGGGAGCTGTTTTTT.

V is TRBV5-1 and J is TRBJ2-1; a possible D gene is TRBD1 (6 bases). CDR1 and CDR2 from the germline V gene are SGHRS and YFSETQ. The CDR3 contains 16 residues. Trimming took 4 bases from V and 8 from J, leaving 22 bases between them. The CDR3: CASSTEQVARGDEQFF. DNA of the CDR3: TGCGCCAGCAGCACGGAACAGGTTGCCAGGGGCGATGAGCAGTTCTTC.

In its sample, this clone was seen a few times. This chain joins TRBV6-2 or TRBV6-3 and TRBJ2-7, with D maybe TRBD1 (6 bases). Looked up from germline, CDR1 is MNHEY and CDR2 is SVGEGT. With 6 bases removed from V and 2 bases from J, the gap between germline ends came to 11 bases. This CDR3 comprises 13 residues. Here the CDR3 DNA reads TGTGCCAGCAGCCGGACAGTTACCTACGAGCAGTACTTC. Amino acids: CASSRTVTYEQYF.

Ten or more counts support this clone. This chain connects TRBV16 to TRBJ2-1; weak D call: TRBD1 (5 bases). Trimming removed 0 bases from V and 3 bases from J, with 9 bases in between. The germline V gene has CDR1 KGHSY and CDR2 FQNENV. This CDR3 region has 15 residues. The CDR3 loop reads CASSQSAGIYNEQFF. DNA of the CDR3: TGTGCCAGCAGCCAATCCGCAGGGATCTACAATGAGCAGTTCTTC.

V is TRBV5-6 and J is TRBJ1-2; no definite D call. This CDR3 is 16 amino acids long. Germline CDR1 SGHDT, CDR2 YYEEEE. Trimming took 3 bases from V and 7 from J, leaving 22 bases between them. The CDR3 nucleotides are TGTGCCAGCAGCTCTGGACGCTACGGAGGTTCAGGTGGCTACACCTTC. Translating it yields CASSSGRYGGSGGYTF.

The rearrangement links TRBV5-1 to TRBJ2-7; TRBD2 agrees at 7 bases. Germline trimming cut 8 bases from V and 4 bases from J; bases unmatched to any gene: 15. Germline assignment: CDR1 SGHRS and CDR2 YFSETQ. The CDR3 runs to 15 residues. CDR3 in amino acids: CASTLGGRAGYEQYF. The CDR3 bases are TGCGCCAGTACGCTAGGAGGGAGGGCCGGGTACGAGCAGTACTTC. The full variable domain, completed using reference TRBV5-1 and TRBJ2-7, is KAGVTQTPRYLIKTRGQQVTLSCSPISGHRSVSWYQQTPGQGLQFLFEYFSETQRNKGNFPGRFSGRQFSNSRSEMNVSTLELGDSALYLCASTLGGRAGYEQYFGPGTRLTVT.